Only a few counts were recorded for the clone carrying this TCR beta chain. Its specificity is not known. The read terminates 3 residues before the CDR3 end, so the remaining end is supplied by the germline J gene. Patients had low serum IgG, IgA and/or IgM and specific antibody deficiency. The record originates from a study of T cell clonality in common variable immunodeficiency. Broader study findings: Fewer deletions and N-nucleotide insertions were reportedly seen in common variable immunodeficiency TCR beta sequences.

Sequencing input was equivalent genomic DNA from CVID and controls. The method was immunoSEQ multiplex PCR; TCRdb's version includes in-frame clones alone and lacks a portion of them. The record shows about 25,000 clones for this sample, with no singletons present. J was trimmed by 5 bases and V by 9 bases; bases with no gene match: 8. This CDR3 has 13 amino acids. In germline, CDR1 is SNHLY, CDR2 FYNNEI. This TCR came from a human donor with common variable immunodeficiency. The material sequenced was peripheral blood mononuclear cells. The rearrangement joins TRBV2 to TRBJ2-7, with 9 bases identical to TRBD1. The CDR3 protein is CASLRDRVNEQYF. CDR3 DNA (partial): TGTGCCAGTCTCCGGGACAGGGTAAACGAG.